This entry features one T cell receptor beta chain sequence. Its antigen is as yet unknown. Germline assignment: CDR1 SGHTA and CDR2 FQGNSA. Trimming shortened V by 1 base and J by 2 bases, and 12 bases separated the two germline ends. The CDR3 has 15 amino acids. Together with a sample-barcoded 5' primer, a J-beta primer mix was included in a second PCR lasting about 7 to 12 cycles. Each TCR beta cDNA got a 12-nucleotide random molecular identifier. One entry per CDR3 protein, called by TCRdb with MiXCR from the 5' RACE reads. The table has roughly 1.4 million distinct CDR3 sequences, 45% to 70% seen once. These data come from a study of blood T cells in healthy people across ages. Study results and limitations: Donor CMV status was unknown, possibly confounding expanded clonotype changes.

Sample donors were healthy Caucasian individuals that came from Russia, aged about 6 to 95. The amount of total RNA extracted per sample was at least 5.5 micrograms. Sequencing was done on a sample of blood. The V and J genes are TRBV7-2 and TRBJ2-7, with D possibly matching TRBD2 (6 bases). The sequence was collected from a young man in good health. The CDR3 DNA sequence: TGTGCCAGCAGCTTAGTGGCCAGGGAGGCCTACGAGCAGTACTTC. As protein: CASSLVAREAYEQYF.